What follows are 13 T cell receptor beta chains derived from one specimen sequenced in a study of T cell responses to AZD1222 COVID-19 vaccine. The method was immunoSEQ multiplex PCR; TCRdb's version includes in-frame clones alone and lacks a portion of them. The sample includes about 120,000 clones, 92% seen only once; the top ten take more than 13%. The sequenced sample was peripheral blood, obtained on day 0 of AZD1222 vaccination. The receptors were gathered from an adult in good health.

The CDR3 DNA follows: TGCGCCAGCAGTGGGGGAAGGGACTACGAGCAGTACTTC. Translating it yields CASSGGRDYEQYF. The rearrangement uses TRBV10-1 and TRBJ2-7; D not certain. Germline lookup yields CDR1 WNHNN and CDR2 SYGVQD (reference sequence). The CDR3 consists of 13 residues. V dropped 4 bases and J dropped 3 bases, with 10 bases sitting between them.

The chain couples TRBV30 to TRBJ1-4; tentatively, D is TRBD1 (5 bases). V was cut by 5 bases and J by 7 bases, with 14 bases left in between. Germline V gene data show CDR1 as GTSNPN and CDR2 as SVGIG (reference sequence). The CDR3 has 13 amino acids. The CDR3 sequence is CAWAWAGGEKLFF. DNA of the CDR3: TGTGCCTGGGCTTGGGCCGGGGGTGAAAAACTGTTTTTT. Based on the CDR3 plus reference TRBV30 and TRBJ1-4, the full variable domain is SQTIHQWPATLVQPVGSPLSLECTVEGTSNPNLYWYRQAAGRGLQLLFYSVGIGQISSEVPQNLSASRPQDRQFILSSKKLLLSDSGFYLCAWAWAGGEKLFFGSGTQLSVL.

The genes are TRBV28 and TRBJ2-2, with D possibly TRBD1 on 6 matching bases. Germline-derived CDR1 and CDR2 are MDHEN and SYDVKM. CDR3 size: 13 residues. V was trimmed by 5 bases and J by 5 bases, leaving 9 bases between them. The CDR3, as DNA: TGTGCCAGCAGTCTAGGGGGAACCGGGGAGCTGTTTTTT. This gives the protein CASSLGGTGELFF.

The genes are TRBV9 and TRBJ1-3; perhaps TRBD1 as D (6 bases). Germline loops: CDR1 SGDLS, CDR2 YYNGEE. Trimming took 0 bases from V and 4 from J, leaving 20 bases between them. The CDR3 runs 18 residues. The CDR3 nucleotides are TGTGCCAGCAGCGTAGATCCGGTTGTGGGGGCGAAAGGAAACACCATATATTTT. It codes for CASSVDPVVGAKGNTIYF.

The genes are TRBV4-3 and TRBJ2-1; 9 bases fit TRBD2. Looked up from germline, CDR1 is LGHNA and CDR2 is YSLEER. The CDR3 covers 20 residues. The trim removed 0 bases at V and 4 bases at J, leaving 16 bases unmatched. CDR3 in DNA: TGCGCCAGCAGCCAAGATATTTTAGCGGGAGAGACTGGGATTTACAATGAGCAGTTCTTC. Translation gives CASSQDILAGETGIYNEQFF.

Points on this clone: Sequence at one end of the junction differs from germline and may be a read error. The chain joins TRBV29-1 to TRBJ1-5; 7 nucleotides line up with TRBD1. The CDR3 has 14 amino acids. Looked up from germline, CDR1 is SQVTM and CDR2 is ANQGSEA. CDR3 protein: CSVQENQGGQPQHF. In DNA, the CDR3 is TGCAGCGTTCAAGAGAATCAGGGGGGCCAGCCCCAGCATTTT. The full variable domain, rest sourced from reference TRBV29-1 and TRBJ1-5, is SAVISQKPSRDICQRGTSLTIQCQVDSQVTMMFWYRQQPGQSLTLIATANQGSEATYESGFVIDKFPISRPNLTFSTLTVSNMSPEDSSIYLCSVQENQGGQPQHFGDGTRLSIL.

This clone showed up just once. The chain combines TRBV28 with TRBJ1-6; D is unclear. In germline, CDR1 is MDHEN, CDR2 SYDVKM. The length of the CDR3 is 17 residues. Between the trimmed V and J ends, which lost 4 bases and 0 bases, there was a span of 13 bases. This CDR3 is CASSYGSQSSYNSPLHF. In DNA form, the CDR3 reads TGTGCCAGCAGTTATGGCAGCCAGAGCTCCTATAATTCACCCCTCCACTTT.

The rearrangement links TRBV7-9 to TRBJ2-5; possibly TRBD1 for D (6 bases). Germline values: CDR1 SEHNR, CDR2 FQNEAQ (reference sequence). The CDR3 length is 14 residues. The V end lost 1 base, the J end lost 6 bases, and 12 bases lay between the germline ends. The CDR3 here is CASSLVAGEKTQYF. CDR3 coding DNA: TGTGCCAGCAGCTTAGTAGCAGGGGAGAAGACCCAGTACTTC.

The gene calls are TRBV30 and TRBJ1-5, with a tentative D call TRBD1 (5 bases). CDR1 is GTSNPN and CDR2 is SVGIG in the germline V gene (reference sequence). V gave up 2 bases and J gave up 3 bases, with 17 bases separating them. The CDR3 is 16 residues long. CDR3 nucleotides: TGTGCCTGGAGTCCATCGTTTGGGGGGAACAATCAGCCCCAGCATTTT. Its protein is CAWSPSFGGNNQPQHF.

The chain recombines TRBV6-5 with TRBJ2-5; TRBD2 matches at 12 bases. J lost 5 bases, V lost 2 bases, and 6 bases had no gene match. Germline V gene sequence: CDR1 MNHEY, CDR2 SVGAGI. The CDR3 is 16 amino acids. Here the CDR3 DNA reads TGTGCCAGCAGTTACGAGACTAGCGGGAGCGGGGAGACCCAGTACTTC. Translated, it gives CASSYETSGSGETQYF.

The chain has TRBV5-6 and TRBJ1-2; 10 positions agree with TRBD1. Germline CDR1 and CDR2: SGHDT and YYEEEE. Trimming cost V 2 bases and J 4 bases; bases outside gene matches: 8. The CDR3 is made up of 16 amino acids. This CDR3 is CASSLPGQGTAYGYTF. The CDR3 DNA sequence: TGTGCCAGCAGCTTACCGGGACAGGGGACCGCCTATGGCTACACCTTC.

The rearrangement links TRBV20-1 to TRBJ2-5; 10 bases match TRBD2. V trimming: 3 bases; J trimming: 3 bases; junction bases outside the gene matches: 10. Germline V CDR1 and CDR2: DFQATT, SNEGSKA (reference sequence). There are 16 residues in the CDR3. The DNA of the CDR3 is TGCAGTGCTAGTTTCCCGGCAGGGACTAGCGAAGAGACCCAGTACTTC. This codes for CSASFPAGTSEETQYF.

V and J are TRBV10-3 and TRBJ1-2, with 10 bases matching TRBD1. V dropped 4 bases and J dropped 3; count of bases not matched to a gene: 5. Germline V gene sequence: CDR1 ENHRY, CDR2 SYGVKD. This CDR3 contains 15 residues. In DNA form, the CDR3 reads TGTGCCATCAGTGGACCCGGGACAGGGGACTATGGCTACACCTTC. Translation gives CAISGPGTGDYGYTF.